What follows are 29 T cell receptor beta chains derived from one specimen sequenced in a study of response to subunit inactivated influenza vaccine. TCRdb analysed the RT-PCR reads with MiXCR anew, one entry per CDR3 protein. The sample consists of roughly 290,000 distinct CDR3 sequences, 21% of them appearing once. Sequencing was performed on PBMCs from blood, taken less than 22 months after vaccination. These receptors all come from a man aged 45-69 years who received an inactivated influenza vaccine.

J is TRBJ2-3 and V is TRBV20-1; no clear D gene. CDR3 length: 13 residues. The V gene's germline CDR1 is DFQATT and CDR2 SNEGSKA (reference sequence). V lost 0 bases and J 2 bases, leaving 6 bases between the germline ends. CDR3 DNA sequence: TGCAGTGCTAGAGATCCCTACACAGATACGCAGTATTTT. Amino acids: CSARDPYTDTQYF.

This clonotype was found many times. The rearrangement uses TRBV10-3 and TRBJ1-1, with D possibly TRBD1 on 5 matching bases. V was shortened by 5 bases and J by 3 bases, with 10 bases between the two germline ends. This CDR3 spans 13 amino acids. Germline loops: CDR1 ENHRY, CDR2 SYGVKD. This CDR3 reads CAISRGTDTEAFF. In nucleotides, the CDR3 is TGTGCCATCAGTAGGGGCACGGACACTGAAGCTTTCTTT.

The sample holds many counts of this clonotype. The J gene is TRBJ2-7, the V gene TRBV12-3 or TRBV12-4; D tentatively fits TRBD1 or TRBD2 (5 bases each). The V end was cut by 9 bases, the J end by 1 base, with 16 bases between. The CDR3 runs to 14 residues. The CDR3 sequence is CASWRQGTSYEQYF. The CDR3 DNA follows: TGTGCCAGTTGGAGGCAGGGAACATCCTACGAGCAGTACTTC.

This clonotype was seen only a few times. This chain joins TRBV28 and TRBJ1-5, with D possibly being TRBD1 (6 bases). CDR1 and CDR2 from the germline V gene are MDHEN and SYDVKM. V gave up 11 bases and J gave up 1 base, with 21 bases separating them. The CDR3 extends over 16 amino acids. Written as DNA, the CDR3 is TGTGCCGGAAGCTCGGCAGGGGCTCGGAGCAATCAGCCCCAGCATTTT. Its translation: CAGSSAGARSNQPQHF.

This clonotype came up a few times. The rearrangement joins TRBV4-1 to TRBJ2-1, with 10 bases matching TRBD2. The CDR3 loop spans 15 amino acids. Losses at the gene ends were 2 bases for V and 10 bases for J; bases not matched to a gene: 8. Germline lookup yields CDR1 MGHRA and CDR2 YSYEKL. CDR3 protein: CASSQRLAGVQEQFF. As DNA, the CDR3 is TGCGCCAGCAGCCAACGTCTAGCGGGAGTACAGGAGCAGTTCTTC.

This clonotype was seen a handful of times. V usage is TRBV20-1 and J usage is TRBJ1-2, with 7 bases matching TRBD1. The CDR3 sequence is 12 residues long. V lost 5 bases, J lost 3 bases, and 3 bases stayed unmatched. In germline, CDR1 is DFQATT, CDR2 SNEGSKA (reference sequence). The CDR3 region is CSAGTVDYGYTF. The CDR3 nucleotides read TGCAGTGCTGGGACAGTAGACTATGGCTACACCTTC.

Only a few counts were recorded for this clonotype. This chain uses TRBV7-2 with TRBJ1-5; TRBD1 agrees at 8 bases. The CDR3 is 15 residues long. V dropped 4 bases and J dropped 9; count of bases not matched to a gene: 11. The germline gives CDR1 SGHTA, CDR2 FQGNSA. The CDR3 DNA reads as TGTGCCAGCAGCTCTGGACAGGGACAAGCTGGGCCCCAGCATTTT. It yields the protein CASSSGQGQAGPQHF.

This clonotype appeared many times. The genes are TRBV4-2 and TRBJ1-3; a weak D match, TRBD1 (6 bases). The CDR3 is made up of 16 amino acids. The germline V gene has CDR1 LGHNA and CDR2 YNFKEQ. V dropped 3 bases and J dropped 3 bases, with 15 bases sitting between them. CDR3 region: CASSQPRQALGNTIYF. CDR3 sequence (DNA): TGTGCCAGCAGCCAGCCGAGACAGGCTCTTGGAAACACCATATATTTT.

This clonotype was seen ten or more times. V gene TRBV7-3 combines with J gene TRBJ2-6; D is uncertain. The CDR3 contains 15 residues. Germline V CDR1 and CDR2: SGHTA, FQGTGA. The V gene lost 4 bases and the J gene lost 2 bases, with 9 bases spanning the gap. In nucleotides, the CDR3 is TGTGCCAGCAGCTCCCGGTACACTGGGGCCAACGTCCTGACTTTC. It codes for CASSSRYTGANVLTF. The full variable domain, completed using reference TRBV7-3 and TRBJ2-6, is GAGVSQTPSNKVTEKGKYVELRCDPISGHTALYWYRQSLGQGPEFLIYFQGTGAADDSGLPNDRFFAVRPEGSVSTLKIQRTERGDSAVYLCASSSRYTGANVLTFGAGSRLTVL.

The chain has TRBV6-1 and TRBJ2-7; D uncertain. There are 15 residues in the CDR3. The germline gives CDR1 MNHNS, CDR2 SASEGT. V shed 6 bases and J shed 3 bases, with 18 bases lying between them. CDR3 coding DNA: TGTGCCAGCAGGGAACGCGAACAAGGCCTCTACGAGCAGTACTTC. This sequence encodes CASREREQGLYEQYF.

Only one count was recorded for this clonotype. The chain joins TRBV12-3 or TRBV12-4 to TRBJ2-2; TRBD2 aligns across 8 bases. Trimming took 5 bases from V and 0 from J; bases not matched to a gene: 5. The CDR3 is made up of 16 amino acids. This CDR3 reads CASSPSGSANTGELFF. The CDR3 DNA follows: TGTGCCAGCAGTCCAAGCGGGAGCGCGAACACCGGGGAGCTGTTTTTT.

The rearrangement links TRBV7-6 to TRBJ1-5; 8 bases map to TRBD1. Looked up from germline, CDR1 is SGHVS and CDR2 is FNYEAQ. J lost 7 bases, V lost 5 bases, and 10 bases had no gene match. This CDR3 comprises 15 residues. The DNA for the CDR3 is TGTGCCAGCAGCGCGGACAGGGCCTCTGGGCAGCCCCAGCATTTT. This gives the protein CASSADRASGQPQHF.

This clonotype appeared a single time. Sequence at one end of the junction differs from germline and may be a read error. The chain uses TRBV7-2 and TRBJ2-2; 7 nucleotides match TRBD2. This CDR3 comprises 16 residues. Germline V gene sequence: CDR1 SGHTA, CDR2 FQGNSA. CDR3 sequence reads: CGSSSNGLANTGELFF. The CDR3 nucleotides are TGTGGCAGCAGCTCAAATGGACTAGCGAACACCGGGGAGCTGTTTTTT.

This clonotype was detected only a few times. The V gene is TRBV6-5, the J gene TRBJ1-4; TRBD1 is a possible D gene (6 bases). Germline assignment: CDR1 MNHEY and CDR2 SVGAGI. CDR3 length: 16 amino acids. Trimming took 6 bases from V and 8 from J, leaving 22 bases between them. CDR3 DNA sequence: TGTGCCAGCAGCTATTATGAGGGGGTTAGTGGCGAAAAACTGTTTTTT. It specifies CASSYYEGVSGEKLFF.

This clonotype was recorded a few times. For the CDR3, the DNA is TGTGCCAGCAGGACAGGGGATCGAAGAACTGAAGCTTTCTTT. Residues: CASRTGDRRTEAFF. V gene TRBV6-1 combines with J gene TRBJ1-1, with TRBD1 matching 8 bases. The V and J ends lost 6 bases and 5 bases, in that order; junction bases with no gene match: 8. The V gene's germline CDR1 is MNHNS and CDR2 SASEGT. CDR3 length equals 14 residues.

This clonotype was detected ten times or more. The V gene is TRBV2, the J gene TRBJ1-3; D not resolved. Between the trimmed V and J ends, which lost 10 bases and 2 bases, there was a span of 6 bases. CDR3 length equals 11 residues. CDR1 and CDR2 from the germline V gene are SNHLY and FYNNEI. The CDR3 DNA is TGTGCCACCGGACCTGGAAACACCATATATTTT. Its protein is CATGPGNTIYF.

This sequence joins TRBV4-2 and TRBJ2-3; no clear D. This CDR3 contains 13 residues. Trimming left V 1 base short and J 4 bases short, with 6 bases between. The germline gives CDR1 LGHNA, CDR2 YNFKEQ. DNA of the CDR3: TGTGCCAGCAGCCAAGGTCTGCCAGATACGCAGTATTTT. This encodes CASSQGLPDTQYF.

This clonotype has only a few counts. The chain links TRBV12-3 or TRBV12-4 to TRBJ1-3, with unresolved D. Trimming removed 5 bases at V and 8 bases at J, with 10 bases between. The CDR3 is 12 residues long. The CDR3 is CASSLSAYTIYF. DNA of the CDR3: TGTGCCAGCAGTCTTTCGGCATACACCATATATTTT.

The chain couples TRBV6-1 to TRBJ1-5; no definite D call. The germline V gene encodes CDR1 MNHNS and CDR2 SASEGT. Between the trimmed V and J ends, which lost 7 bases and 0 bases, there was a span of 7 bases. The CDR3 sequence is 13 residues long. CDR3 region: CASKDYSNQPQHF. CDR3 nucleotide sequence: TGTGCCAGCAAAGACTATAGCAATCAGCCCCAGCATTTT.

There are a few counts of this clonotype. The genes are TRBV9 and TRBJ1-2; D remains ambiguous. Germline CDR1 and CDR2: SGDLS and YYNGEE. The CDR3 has 12 amino acids. V gave up 0 bases and J gave up 4 bases, with 4 bases separating them. CDR3: CASSVVGYGYTF. The CDR3 coding sequence is TGTGCCAGCAGCGTAGTCGGCTATGGCTACACCTTC.

The sample holds many counts of this clonotype. The rearrangement joins TRBV20-1 to TRBJ1-2; 9 bases align to TRBD1. Germline V lookup: CDR1 DFQATT, CDR2 SNEGSKA (reference sequence). V lost 2 bases, J lost 4 bases, and 8 bases stayed unmatched. This CDR3 contains 15 residues. CDR3 sequence reads: CSARPPTGGIYGYTF. In DNA, the CDR3 is TGCAGTGCTAGACCCCCGACAGGGGGAATCTATGGCTACACCTTC.

The CDR3 bases are TGTGCCAGCAGTTTATCGCATCCGACTAGCGCCCGACTACCCTACGAGCAGTACTTC. Its translation is CASSLSHPTSARLPYEQYF. The chain couples TRBV27 to TRBJ2-7, with 8 bases lining up with TRBD2. This CDR3 spans 19 amino acids. The J segment lost 2 bases and the V segment lost 0 bases, leaving 15 bases of the junction unmatched. Germline V gene lookup returns CDR1 MNHEY and CDR2 SMNVEV (reference sequence).

The chain recombines TRBV3-1 with TRBJ2-3; D possibly matches TRBD1 or TRBD2 (5 bases each). The CDR3 has 16 amino acids. Germline lookup yields CDR1 LGHDT and CDR2 YNNKEL (reference sequence). The ends were cut back, 3 bases at V and 4 bases at J, with 17 bases in the middle. The CDR3 loop reads CASSQGPGPGSDTQYF. The CDR3 DNA follows: TGTGCCAGCAGCCAGGGACCGGGCCCCGGCTCAGATACGCAGTATTTT.

This chain connects TRBV5-1 to TRBJ2-3; 10 nucleotides align to TRBD2. Germline lookup yields CDR1 SGHRS and CDR2 YFSETQ. After removal of 0 bases from V and 0 bases from J, the junction contained 4 bases not matched to a gene. This CDR3 is built from 17 residues. The CDR3 DNA reads TGCGCCAGCAGCTTGGGGACTAGCGGTACTAGCACAGATACGCAGTATTTT. It is translated as CASSLGTSGTSTDTQYF.

This clonotype was counted at least ten times. The genes are TRBV3-1 and TRBJ1-1; D remains ambiguous. The ends were cut back, 4 bases at V and 6 bases at J, with 21 bases in the middle. The germline V gene has CDR1 LGHDT and CDR2 YNNKEL (reference sequence). The CDR3 spans 16 residues. CDR3 coding DNA: TGTGCCAGCAGCCCCCGAGTGGGCCTTGCCTACGCTGAAGCTTTCTTT. Protein product: CASSPRVGLAYAEAFF.

The V call is TRBV27, the J call TRBJ2-2; TRBD1 matches at 7 bases. CDR1 is MNHEY, CDR2 SMNVEV, per germline (reference sequence). This CDR3 has 14 residues. J gave up 6 bases and V 6 bases, and 7 bases lay outside the gene matches. CDR3 loop: CASRIGTVSGELFF. The CDR3 DNA sequence: TGTGCCAGCAGAATCGGGACAGTGTCCGGGGAGCTGTTTTTT.

This clonotype was seen at least ten times. The gene calls are TRBV7-2 and TRBJ2-7; unclear D gene. Trimming took 1 base from V and 3 from J, leaving 7 bases between them. The CDR3 sequence is 13 residues long. CDR1 SGHTA and CDR2 FQGNSA come from the germline V gene. In DNA form, the CDR3 reads TGTGCCAGCAGCTTAGGCAGGAGCTACGAGCAGTACTTC. Amino acid sequence: CASSLGRSYEQYF.

This clonotype was recorded at least ten times. The genes are TRBV2 and TRBJ1-4; D perhaps matches TRBD1 (5 bases). Trimming took 4 bases from V and 8 from J, leaving 20 bases between them. This CDR3 has 16 amino acids. Looked up from germline, CDR1 is SNHLY and CDR2 is FYNNEI. DNA of the CDR3: TGTGCCAGCAGTGCAACCGGGGCCCTCTGGGGGGAAAAACTGTTTTTT. Amino acids: CASSATGALWGEKLFF.

The sample holds many counts of this clonotype. This sequence joins TRBV21-1 and TRBJ1-2. TRBV21-1 corresponds to a pseudogene. This CDR3 has 14 amino acids. CDR3 coding DNA: TGTGCCAGCAGCGAAAGGGCAGGACTCTATGGCTACACCTTC. Its protein is CASSERAGLYGYTF.